This TCR beta chain was recovered during a study of blood T cell repertoires in COVID-19. Study background: Samples representing acute and convalescent COVID-19 were sourced from the United States, Italy and Spain. In each case, the material was cDNA or gDNA derived from T cells, B-cell-depleted T cells, or PBMCs.

V was pared by 3 bases and J by 0 bases, with 14 bases between. Germline V CDR1 and CDR2: DFQATT, SNEGSKA (reference sequence). This CDR3 is 15 amino acids long. Enrollees, about 18 to 95 years old, lived in 24 US areas. The repertoire was sequenced with immunoSEQ multiplex PCR; TCRdb's copy has only in-frame clones and lacks some. Found here are around 230,000 clones, over 80% of them singletons; the top ten hold about a tenth. This TCR came from a man aged 18 to 30 with acute COVID-19. The J gene is TRBJ2-5, the V gene TRBV20-1, with a weak D call TRBD1 (6 bases). Sequencing used PBMCs or T cells enriched from blood (not recorded which). The CDR3 coding sequence is TGCAGTGCTAGTTACCCCCGACAGGACCAAGAGACCCAGTACTTC. Translated, it gives CSASYPRQDQETQYF.